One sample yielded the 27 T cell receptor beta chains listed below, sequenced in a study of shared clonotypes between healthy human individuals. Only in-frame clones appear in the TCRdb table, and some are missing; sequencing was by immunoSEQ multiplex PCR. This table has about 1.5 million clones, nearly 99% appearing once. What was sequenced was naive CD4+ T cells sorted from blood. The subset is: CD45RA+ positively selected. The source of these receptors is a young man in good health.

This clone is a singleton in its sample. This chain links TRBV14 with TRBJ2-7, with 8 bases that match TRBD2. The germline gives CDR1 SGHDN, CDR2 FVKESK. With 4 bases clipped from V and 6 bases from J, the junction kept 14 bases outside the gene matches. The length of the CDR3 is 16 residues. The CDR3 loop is CASSLPGSGSRSEQYF. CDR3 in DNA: TGTGCCAGCAGCCTACCCGGAAGCGGGAGCCGAAGCGAGCAGTACTTC.

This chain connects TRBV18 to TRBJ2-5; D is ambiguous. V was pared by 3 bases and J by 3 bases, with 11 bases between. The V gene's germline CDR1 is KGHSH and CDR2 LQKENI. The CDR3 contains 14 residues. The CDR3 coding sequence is TGTGCCAGCTCACCGACCGGGCCAAAAGAGACCCAGTACTTC. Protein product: CASSPTGPKETQYF. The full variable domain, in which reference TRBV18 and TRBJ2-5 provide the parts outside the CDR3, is NAGVMQNPRHLVRRRGQEARLRCSPMKGHSHVYWYRQLPEEGLKFMVYLQKENIIDESGMPKERFSAEFPKEGPSILRIQQVVRGDSAAYFCASSPTGPKETQYFGPGTRLLVL.

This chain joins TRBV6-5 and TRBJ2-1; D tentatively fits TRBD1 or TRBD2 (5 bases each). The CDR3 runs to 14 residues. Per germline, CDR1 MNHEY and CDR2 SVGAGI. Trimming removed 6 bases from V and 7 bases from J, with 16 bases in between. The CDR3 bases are TGTGCCAGCAGGACCGGGACGTTCTTTAATGAGCAGTTCTTC. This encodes CASRTGTFFNEQFF.

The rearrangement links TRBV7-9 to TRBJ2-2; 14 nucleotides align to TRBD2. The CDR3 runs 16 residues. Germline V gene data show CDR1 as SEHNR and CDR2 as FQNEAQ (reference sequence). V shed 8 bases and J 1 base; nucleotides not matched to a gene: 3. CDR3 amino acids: CASGGLAGVNTGELFF. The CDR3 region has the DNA TGTGCCAGCGGGGGACTAGCGGGAGTGAACACCGGGGAGCTGTTTTTT.

The CDR3 reads CASSQEFRRGTGEQFF. Here the CDR3 DNA reads TGCGCCAGCAGCCAAGAATTTAGGAGGGGCACCGGTGAGCAGTTCTTC. The chain is built from TRBV4-3 and TRBJ2-1; possibly TRBD2 for D (6 bases). From germline, CDR1 is LGHNA and CDR2 YSLEER. CDR3 length equals 16 residues. Trimming took off 0 bases at V and 9 bases at J, with 18 bases between the two ends.

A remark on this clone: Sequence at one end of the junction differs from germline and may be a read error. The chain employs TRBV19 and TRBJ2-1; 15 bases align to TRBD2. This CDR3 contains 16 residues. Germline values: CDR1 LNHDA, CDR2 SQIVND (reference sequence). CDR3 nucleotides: TGTGCCAGTAGCTCCCCGGGACTAGCGGGAGGTTTCGAGCTGTTCTTC. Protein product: CASSSPGLAGGFELFF.

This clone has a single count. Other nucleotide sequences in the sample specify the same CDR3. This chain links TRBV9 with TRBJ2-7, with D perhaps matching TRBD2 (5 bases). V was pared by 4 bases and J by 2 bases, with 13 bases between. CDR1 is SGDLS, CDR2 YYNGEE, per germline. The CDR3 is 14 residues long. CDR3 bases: TGTGCCAGCAGCCCTCGGACTTCCACCTACGAGCAGTACTTC. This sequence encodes CASSPRTSTYEQYF.

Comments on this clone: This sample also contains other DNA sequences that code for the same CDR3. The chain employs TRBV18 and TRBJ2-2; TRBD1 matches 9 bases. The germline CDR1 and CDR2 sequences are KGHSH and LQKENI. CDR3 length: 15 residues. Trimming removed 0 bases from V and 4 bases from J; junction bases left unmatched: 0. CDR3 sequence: CASSPPGQGTGELFF. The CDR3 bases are TGTGCCAGCTCACCACCGGGACAGGGCACCGGGGAGCTGTTTTTT.

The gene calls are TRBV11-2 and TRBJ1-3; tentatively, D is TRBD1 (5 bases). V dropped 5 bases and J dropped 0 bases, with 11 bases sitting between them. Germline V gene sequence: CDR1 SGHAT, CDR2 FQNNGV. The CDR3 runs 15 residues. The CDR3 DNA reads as TGTGCCAGCAGCGACAGAACAAGCTCTGGAAACACCATATATTTT. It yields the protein CASSDRTSSGNTIYF.

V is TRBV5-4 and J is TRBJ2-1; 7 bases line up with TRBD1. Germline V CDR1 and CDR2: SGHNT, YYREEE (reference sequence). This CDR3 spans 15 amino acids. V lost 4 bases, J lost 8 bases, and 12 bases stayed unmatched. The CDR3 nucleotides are TGTGCCAGCAGCCACCAGACAGGGAAAGGCGATGAGCAGTTCTTC. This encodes CASSHQTGKGDEQFF.

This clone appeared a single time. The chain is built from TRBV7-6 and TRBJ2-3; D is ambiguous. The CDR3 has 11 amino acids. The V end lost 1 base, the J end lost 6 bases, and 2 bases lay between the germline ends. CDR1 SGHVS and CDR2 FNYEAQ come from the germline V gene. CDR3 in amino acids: CASSLEDTQYF. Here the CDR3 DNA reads TGTGCCAGCAGCTTAGAGGATACGCAGTATTTT.

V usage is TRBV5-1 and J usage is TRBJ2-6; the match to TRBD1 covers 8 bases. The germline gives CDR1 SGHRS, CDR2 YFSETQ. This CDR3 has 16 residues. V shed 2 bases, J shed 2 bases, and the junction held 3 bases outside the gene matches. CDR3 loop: CASSLRTGTGANVLTF. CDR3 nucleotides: TGCGCCAGCAGCTTAAGGACAGGGACTGGGGCCAACGTCCTGACTTTC.

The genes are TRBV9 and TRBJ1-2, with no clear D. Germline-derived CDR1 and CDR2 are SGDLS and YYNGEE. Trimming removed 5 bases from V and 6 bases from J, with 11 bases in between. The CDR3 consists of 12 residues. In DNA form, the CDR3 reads TGTGCCAGCAGAGCCCTAAGGGATGGCTACACCTTC. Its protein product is CASRALRDGYTF.

The DNA for the CDR3 is TGTGCCAGCTCAGCAGGACTAGCCAATCAGCCCCAGCATTTT. Translated, it gives CASSAGLANQPQHF. The gene calls are TRBV18 and TRBJ1-5; D not certain. CDR1 and CDR2 from the germline V gene are KGHSH and LQKENI. The CDR3 totals 14 residues. The germline V and J ends were trimmed by 5 bases and 3 bases, with 11 bases remaining between them.

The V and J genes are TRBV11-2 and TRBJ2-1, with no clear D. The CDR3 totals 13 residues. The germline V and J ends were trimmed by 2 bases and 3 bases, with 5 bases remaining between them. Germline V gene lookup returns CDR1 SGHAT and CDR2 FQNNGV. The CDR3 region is CASSLRFYNEQFF. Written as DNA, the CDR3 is TGTGCCAGCAGCTTAAGGTTCTACAATGAGCAGTTCTTC.

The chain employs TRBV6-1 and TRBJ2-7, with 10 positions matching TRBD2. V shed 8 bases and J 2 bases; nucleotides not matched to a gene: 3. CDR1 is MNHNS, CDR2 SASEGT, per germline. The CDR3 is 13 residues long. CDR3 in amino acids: CASRGLAAYEQYF. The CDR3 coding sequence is TGTGCCAGCCGTGGACTAGCGGCCTACGAGCAGTACTTC.

The CDR3 protein is CASSPQRTGYNEKLFF. CDR3 coding DNA: TGTGCCAGCTCACCACAGCGTACAGGCTATAATGAAAAACTGTTTTTT. The V and J genes are TRBV18 and TRBJ1-4; possible D gene TRBD1, 5 bases. CDR3 length: 16 amino acids. Germline values: CDR1 KGHSH, CDR2 LQKENI. V was shortened by 1 base and J by 4 bases, with 13 bases between the two germline ends.

Here the CDR3 reads CASSLGSGTAYGYTF. CDR3 DNA sequence: TGTGCCAGCAGCTTAGGGTCGGGGACAGCTTATGGCTACACCTTC. The chain carries TRBV7-8 and TRBJ1-2; TRBD1 matches at 7 bases. CDR3 length: 15 residues. The J segment lost 5 bases and the V segment lost 1 base, leaving 7 bases of the junction unmatched. Germline V gene lookup returns CDR1 SGHVS and CDR2 FQNEAQ.

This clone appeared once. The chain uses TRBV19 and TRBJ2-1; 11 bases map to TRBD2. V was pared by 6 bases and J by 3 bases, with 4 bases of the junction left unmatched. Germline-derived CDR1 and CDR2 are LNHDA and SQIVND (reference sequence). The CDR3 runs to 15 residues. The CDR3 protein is CASSTGTSGYNEQFF. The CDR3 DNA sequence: TGTGCCAGTAGCACCGGGACTAGCGGCTACAATGAGCAGTTCTTC.

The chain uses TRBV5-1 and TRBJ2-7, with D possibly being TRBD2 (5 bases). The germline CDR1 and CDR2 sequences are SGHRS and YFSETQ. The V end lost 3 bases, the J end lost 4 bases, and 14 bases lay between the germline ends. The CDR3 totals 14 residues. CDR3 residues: CASSSHGNGYEQYF. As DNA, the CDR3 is TGCGCCAGCAGCTCACACGGGAATGGTTACGAGCAGTACTTC.

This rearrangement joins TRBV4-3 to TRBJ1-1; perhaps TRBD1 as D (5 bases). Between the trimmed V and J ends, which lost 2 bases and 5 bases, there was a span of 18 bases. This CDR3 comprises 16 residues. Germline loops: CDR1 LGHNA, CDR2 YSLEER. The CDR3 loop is CASSQITGTGTTEAFF. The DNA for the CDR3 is TGCGCCAGCAGCCAAATTACCGGGACGGGGACTACTGAAGCTTTCTTT.

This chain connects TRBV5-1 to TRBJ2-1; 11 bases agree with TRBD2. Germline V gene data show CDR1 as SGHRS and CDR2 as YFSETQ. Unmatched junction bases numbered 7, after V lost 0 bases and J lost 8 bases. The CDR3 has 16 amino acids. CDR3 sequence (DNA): TGCGCCAGCAGCTTGGGTAGCGGGAGGGCCGGGCATGAGCAGTTCTTC. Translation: CASSLGSGRAGHEQFF.

The CDR3 region has the DNA TGCAGCGTTGAACGGGGAGGGAGCACTGAAGCTTTCTTT. Protein: CSVERGGSTEAFF. The V gene is TRBV29-1, the J gene TRBJ1-1; D remains ambiguous. The CDR3 extends over 13 amino acids. Germline V gene sequence: CDR1 SQVTM, CDR2 ANQGSEA. Trimming shortened V by 2 bases and J by 4 bases, and 11 bases separated the two germline ends.

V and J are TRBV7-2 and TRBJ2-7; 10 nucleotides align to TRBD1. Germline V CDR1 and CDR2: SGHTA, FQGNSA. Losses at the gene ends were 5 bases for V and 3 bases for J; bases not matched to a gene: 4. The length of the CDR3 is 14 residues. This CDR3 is CASSPWTGGYEQYF. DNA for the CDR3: TGTGCCAGCAGCCCATGGACAGGGGGCTACGAGCAGTACTTC.

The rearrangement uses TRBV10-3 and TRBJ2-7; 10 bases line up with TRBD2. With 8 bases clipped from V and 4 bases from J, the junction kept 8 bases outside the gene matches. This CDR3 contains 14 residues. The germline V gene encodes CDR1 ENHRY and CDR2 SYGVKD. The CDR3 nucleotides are TGTGCCATCTCCCATCCGGGACTAGCGTACGAGCAGTACTTC. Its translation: CAISHPGLAYEQYF.

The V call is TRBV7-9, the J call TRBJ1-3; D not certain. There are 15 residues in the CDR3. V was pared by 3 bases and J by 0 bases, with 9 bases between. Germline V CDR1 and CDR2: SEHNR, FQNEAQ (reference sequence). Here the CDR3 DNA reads TGTGCCAGCAGCTTCTCCAGCCACTCTGGAAACACCATATATTTT. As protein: CASSFSSHSGNTIYF.

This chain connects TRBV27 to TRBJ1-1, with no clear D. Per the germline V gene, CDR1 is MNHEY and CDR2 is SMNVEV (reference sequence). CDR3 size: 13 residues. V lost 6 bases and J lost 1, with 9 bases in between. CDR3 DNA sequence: TGTGCCAGCAGCTCCCAGGCGAACACTGAAGCTTTCTTT. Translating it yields CASSSQANTEAFF.